Sequencing of this T cell receptor (beta chain) was carried out in a study of lymphopenia after photon versus proton radiotherapy. Germline V gene data show CDR1 as SGHRS and CDR2 as YFSETQ. With 4 bases clipped from V and 7 bases from J, the junction kept 7 bases outside the gene matches. The CDR3 runs to 14 residues. The assay was immunoSEQ multiplex PCR, and TCRdb's table has in-frame clones only and misses some. The data hold tens of thousands of clones, with about nine tenths observed a single time. Source: peripheral blood, taken from a patient treated with photon-based radiotherapy. The sequence came from a woman between 45 and 65 years old with cholangiocarcinoma. V and J are TRBV5-1 and TRBJ2-1; 8 nucleotides agree with TRBD1. The DNA for the CDR3 is TGCGCCAGCAGCAAACAGGACAGGGAGAATGAGCAGTTCTTC. Its protein is CASSKQDRENEQFF.